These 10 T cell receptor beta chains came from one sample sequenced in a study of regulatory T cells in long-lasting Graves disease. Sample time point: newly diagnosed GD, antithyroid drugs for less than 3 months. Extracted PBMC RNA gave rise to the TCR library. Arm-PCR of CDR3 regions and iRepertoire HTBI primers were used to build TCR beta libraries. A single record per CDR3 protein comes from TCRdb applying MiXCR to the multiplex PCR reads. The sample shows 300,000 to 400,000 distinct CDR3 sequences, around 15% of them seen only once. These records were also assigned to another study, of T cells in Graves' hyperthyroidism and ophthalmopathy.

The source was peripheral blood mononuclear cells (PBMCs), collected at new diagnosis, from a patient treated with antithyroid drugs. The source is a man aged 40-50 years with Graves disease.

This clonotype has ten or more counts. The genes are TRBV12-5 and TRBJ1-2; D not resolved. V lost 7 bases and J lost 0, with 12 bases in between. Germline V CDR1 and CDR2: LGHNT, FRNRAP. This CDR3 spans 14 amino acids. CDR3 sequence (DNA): TGTGCTAGTGCTGTGGGTTCGACTAACTATGGCTACACCTTC. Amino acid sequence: CASAVGSTNYGYTF. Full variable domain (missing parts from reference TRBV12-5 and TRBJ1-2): DARVTQTPRHKVTEMGQEVTMRCQPILGHNTVFWYRQTMMQGLELLAYFRNRAPLDDSGMPKDRFSAEMPDATLATLKIQPSEPRDSAVYFCASAVGSTNYGYTFGSGTRLTVV.

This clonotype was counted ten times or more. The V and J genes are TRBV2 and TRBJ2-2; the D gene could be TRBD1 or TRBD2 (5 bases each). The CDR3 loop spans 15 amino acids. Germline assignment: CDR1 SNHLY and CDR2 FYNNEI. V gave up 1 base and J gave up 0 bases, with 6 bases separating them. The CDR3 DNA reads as TGTGCCAGCAGTGAAGGGGACCCGAACACCGGGGAGCTGTTTTTT. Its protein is CASSEGDPNTGELFF.

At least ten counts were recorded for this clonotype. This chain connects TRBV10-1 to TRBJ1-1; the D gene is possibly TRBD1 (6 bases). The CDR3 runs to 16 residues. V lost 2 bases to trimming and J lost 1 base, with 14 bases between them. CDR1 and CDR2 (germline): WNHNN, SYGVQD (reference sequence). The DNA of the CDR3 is TGCGCCAGCAGTGAGGGGGACATACTTACGAACACTGAAGCTTTCTTT. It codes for CASSEGDILTNTEAFF.

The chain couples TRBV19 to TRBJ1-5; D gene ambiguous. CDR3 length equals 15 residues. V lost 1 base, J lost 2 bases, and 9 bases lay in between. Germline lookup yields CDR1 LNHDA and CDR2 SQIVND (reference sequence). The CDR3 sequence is CASSIAGWGNQPQHF. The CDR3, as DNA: TGTGCCAGTAGTATAGCCGGCTGGGGCAATCAGCCCCAGCATTTT.

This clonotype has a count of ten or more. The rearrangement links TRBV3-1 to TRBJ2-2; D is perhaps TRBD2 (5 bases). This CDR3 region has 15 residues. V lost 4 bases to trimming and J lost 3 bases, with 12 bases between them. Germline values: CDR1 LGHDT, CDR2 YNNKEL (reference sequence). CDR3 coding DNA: TGTGCCAGCAGCCCTCGAAGGAGGTACACCGGGGAGCTGTTTTTT. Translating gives CASSPRRRYTGELFF.

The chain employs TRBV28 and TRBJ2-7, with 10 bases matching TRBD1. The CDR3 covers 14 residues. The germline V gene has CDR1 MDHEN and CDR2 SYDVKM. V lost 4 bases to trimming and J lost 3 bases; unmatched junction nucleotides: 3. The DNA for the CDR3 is TGTGCCAGCAGTTCAGGGGACAGGGGCTACGAGCAGTACTTC. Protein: CASSSGDRGYEQYF.

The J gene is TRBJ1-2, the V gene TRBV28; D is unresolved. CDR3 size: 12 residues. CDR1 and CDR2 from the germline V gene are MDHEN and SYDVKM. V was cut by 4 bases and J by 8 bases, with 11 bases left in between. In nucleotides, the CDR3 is TGTGCCAGCAGTTGGATAGCTCGAGGCTACACCTTC. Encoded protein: CASSWIARGYTF.

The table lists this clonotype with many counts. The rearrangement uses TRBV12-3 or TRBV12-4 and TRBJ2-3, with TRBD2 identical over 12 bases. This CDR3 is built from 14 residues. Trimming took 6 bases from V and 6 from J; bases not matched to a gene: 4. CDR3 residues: CASRLAGGLDTQYF. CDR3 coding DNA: TGTGCCAGCAGACTAGCGGGGGGACTTGATACGCAGTATTTT.

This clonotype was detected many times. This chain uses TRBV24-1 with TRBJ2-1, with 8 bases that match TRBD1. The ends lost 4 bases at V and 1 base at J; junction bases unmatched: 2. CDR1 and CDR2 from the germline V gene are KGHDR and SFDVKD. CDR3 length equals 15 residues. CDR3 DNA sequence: TGTGCCACCAGTGACCGACAGGGGTCCTACAATGAGCAGTTCTTC. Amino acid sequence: CATSDRQGSYNEQFF.

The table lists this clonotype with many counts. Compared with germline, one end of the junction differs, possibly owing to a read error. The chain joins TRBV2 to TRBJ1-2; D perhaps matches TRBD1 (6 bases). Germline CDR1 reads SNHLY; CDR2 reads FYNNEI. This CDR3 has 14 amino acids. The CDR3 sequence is CASREDQGNYGYTF. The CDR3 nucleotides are TGTGCCAGCAGGGAAGACCAGGGGAACTATGGCTACACCTTC.